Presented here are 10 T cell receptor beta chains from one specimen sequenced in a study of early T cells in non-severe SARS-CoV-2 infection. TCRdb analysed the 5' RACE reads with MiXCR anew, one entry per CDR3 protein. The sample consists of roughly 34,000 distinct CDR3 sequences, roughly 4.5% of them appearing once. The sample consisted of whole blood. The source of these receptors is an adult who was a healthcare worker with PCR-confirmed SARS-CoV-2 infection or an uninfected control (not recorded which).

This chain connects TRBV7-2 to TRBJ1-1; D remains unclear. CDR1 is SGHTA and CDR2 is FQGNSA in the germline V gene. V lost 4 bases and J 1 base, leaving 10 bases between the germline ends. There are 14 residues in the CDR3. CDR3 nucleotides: TGTGCCAGCAGCTCCCACGATTCGAACACTGAAGCTTTCTTT. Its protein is CASSSHDSNTEAFF. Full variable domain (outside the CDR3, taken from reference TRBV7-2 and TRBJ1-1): GAGVSQSPSNKVTEKGKDVELRCDPISGHTALYWYRQSLGQGLEFLIYFQGNSAPDKSGLPSDRFSAERTGGSVSTLTIQRTQQEDSAVYLCASSSHDSNTEAFFGQGTRLTVV.

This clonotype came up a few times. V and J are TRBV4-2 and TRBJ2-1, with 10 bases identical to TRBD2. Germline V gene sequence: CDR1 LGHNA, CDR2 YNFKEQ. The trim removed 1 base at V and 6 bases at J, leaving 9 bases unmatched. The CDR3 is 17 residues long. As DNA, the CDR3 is TGTGCCAGCAGCCAAGGGAGCGGGGGGGCCCTAACCAATGAGCAGTTCTTC. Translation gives CASSQGSGGALTNEQFF.

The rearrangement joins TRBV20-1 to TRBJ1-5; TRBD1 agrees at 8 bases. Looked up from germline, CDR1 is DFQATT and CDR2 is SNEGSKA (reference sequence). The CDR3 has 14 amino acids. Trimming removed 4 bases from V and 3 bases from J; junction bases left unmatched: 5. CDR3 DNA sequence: TGCAGTGCTAAGGACAGGGCGAACAATCAGCCCCAGCATTTT. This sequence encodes CSAKDRANNQPQHF.

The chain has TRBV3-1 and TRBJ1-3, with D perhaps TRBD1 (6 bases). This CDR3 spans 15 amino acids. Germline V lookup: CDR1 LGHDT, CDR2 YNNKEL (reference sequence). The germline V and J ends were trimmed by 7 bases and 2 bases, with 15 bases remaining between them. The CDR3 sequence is CASTGQRMTGNTIYF. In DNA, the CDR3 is TGTGCCAGCACAGGACAGCGGATGACTGGAAACACCATATATTTT.

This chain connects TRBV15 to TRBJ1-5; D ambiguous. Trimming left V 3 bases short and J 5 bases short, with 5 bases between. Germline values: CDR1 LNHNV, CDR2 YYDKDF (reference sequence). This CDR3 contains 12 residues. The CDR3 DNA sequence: TGTGCCACCAGCAGCGTCGATCAGCCCCAGCATTTT. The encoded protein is CATSSVDQPQHF.

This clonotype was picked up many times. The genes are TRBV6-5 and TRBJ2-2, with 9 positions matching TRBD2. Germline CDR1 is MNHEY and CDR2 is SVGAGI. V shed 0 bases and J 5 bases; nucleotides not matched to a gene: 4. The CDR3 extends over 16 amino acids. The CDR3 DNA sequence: TGTGCCAGCAGTTACTCTCGGCTAGCGGGGACCGGGGAGCTGTTTTTT. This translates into CASSYSRLAGTGELFF.

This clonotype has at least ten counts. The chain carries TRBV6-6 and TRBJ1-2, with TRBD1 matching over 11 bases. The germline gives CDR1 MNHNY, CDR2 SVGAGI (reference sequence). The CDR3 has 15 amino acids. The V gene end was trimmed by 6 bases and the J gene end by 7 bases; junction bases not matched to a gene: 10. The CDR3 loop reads CASRGTGGGPSGYTF. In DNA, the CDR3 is TGTGCCAGCAGGGGGACAGGGGGAGGGCCAAGTGGCTACACCTTC.

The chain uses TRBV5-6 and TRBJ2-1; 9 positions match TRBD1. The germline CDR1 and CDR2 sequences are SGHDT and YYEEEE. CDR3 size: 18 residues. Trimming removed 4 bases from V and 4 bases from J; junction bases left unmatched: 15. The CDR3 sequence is CASSTYRGRGDLYNEQFF. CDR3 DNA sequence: TGTGCCAGCAGCACCTACAGGGGGCGCGGGGACTTATACAATGAGCAGTTCTTC. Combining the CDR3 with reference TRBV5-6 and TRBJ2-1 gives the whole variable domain DAGVTQSPTHLIKTRGQQVTLRCSPKSGHDTVSWYQQALGQGPQFIFQYYEEEERQRGNFPDRFSGHQFPNYSSELNVNALLLGDSALYLCASSTYRGRGDLYNEQFFGPGTRLTVL.

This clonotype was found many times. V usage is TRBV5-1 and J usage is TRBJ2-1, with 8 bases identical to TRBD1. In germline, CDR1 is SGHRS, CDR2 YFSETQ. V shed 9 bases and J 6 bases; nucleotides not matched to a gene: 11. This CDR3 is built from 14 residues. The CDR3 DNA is TGCGCCACCAACAGGGGACAGGAGATCAATGAGCAGTTCTTC. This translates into CATNRGQEINEQFF.

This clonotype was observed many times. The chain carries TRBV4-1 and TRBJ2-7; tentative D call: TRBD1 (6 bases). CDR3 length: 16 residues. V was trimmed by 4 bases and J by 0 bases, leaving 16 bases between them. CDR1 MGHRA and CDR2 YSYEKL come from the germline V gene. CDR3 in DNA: TGCGCCAGCAGCCCCTCCTTGACAGGCCTCTCCTACGAGCAGTACTTC. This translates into CASSPSLTGLSYEQYF.